The next 11 T cell receptor beta chains were all read from a single sample in a study of T cells in Graves' hyperthyroidism and ophthalmopathy. Amplified regions were TCR beta CDR3 sequences from RNA transcripts. A first-round RT-PCR of the TCR CDR3 used the HTBI primer set. TCRdb independently ran MiXCR on the multiplex PCR reads; one entry per CDR3 protein. This sample has more than 550,000 distinct CDR3 sequences, with approximately 18% found just once. The material sequenced was blood. All receptors derive from a woman aged 50 to 60 with Graves' hyperthyroidism that later progressed to Graves' ophthalmopathy.

This chain connects TRBV6-2 or TRBV6-3 to TRBJ2-3; D gene unclear. There are 12 residues in the CDR3. The V gene's germline CDR1 is MNHEY and CDR2 SVGEGT. Trimming shortened V by 6 bases and J by 8 bases, and 12 bases separated the two germline ends. The CDR3 here is CASSETFSTQYF. The CDR3 DNA is TGTGCCAGCAGCGAGACATTTTCTACGCAGTATTTT.

This clonotype came up a few times. The chain couples TRBV6-1 to TRBJ1-5, with 7 bases that match TRBD1. Germline values: CDR1 MNHNS, CDR2 SASEGT. The CDR3 has 13 amino acids. V gave up 6 bases and J gave up 7 bases; unmatched junction bases: 6. This CDR3 is CASRAGGRQPQHF. The CDR3 nucleotides are TGTGCCAGCAGGGCAGGGGGGAGACAGCCCCAGCATTTT.

This chain uses TRBV7-9 with TRBJ2-3; D remains ambiguous. Germline loops: CDR1 SEHNR, CDR2 FQNEAQ (reference sequence). CDR3 size: 17 residues. The V and J ends lost 5 bases and 1 base respectively, with 19 bases between them. Here the CDR3 DNA reads TGTGCCAGCAGCCCCTTCCCGACCGTCCCTGGCACAGATACGCAGTATTTT. Translation gives CASSPFPTVPGTDTQYF.

This clonotype occurred many times. The chain employs TRBV3-1 and TRBJ1-5; no firm D call. There are 14 residues in the CDR3. With 1 base removed from V and 1 base from J, the gap between germline ends came to 5 bases. From germline, CDR1 is LGHDT and CDR2 YNNKEL (reference sequence). Written as DNA, the CDR3 is TGTGCCAGCAGCCAAGCAGACAGCAATCAGCCCCAGCATTTT. As protein: CASSQADSNQPQHF.

This clonotype has more than one count but fewer than ten. This chain links TRBV6-1 with TRBJ1-3; D gene unclear. The V end lost 2 bases, the J end lost 7 bases, and 9 bases lay between the germline ends. The germline V gene encodes CDR1 MNHNS and CDR2 SASEGT. The length of the CDR3 is 13 residues. The DNA for the CDR3 is TGTGCCAGCAGTGAAAGGCTCCGGAACACCATATATTTT. Translated, it gives CASSERLRNTIYF.

This rearrangement joins TRBV2 to TRBJ1-4; perhaps TRBD1 as D (6 bases). The CDR3 has 15 residues. The V gene lost 6 bases and the J gene lost 0 bases, with 11 bases spanning the gap. From germline, CDR1 is SNHLY and CDR2 FYNNEI. Written as DNA, the CDR3 is TGTGCCAGCAGAGACGGGACAACAACTAATGAAAAACTGTTTTTT. The encoded protein is CASRDGTTTNEKLFF.

J is TRBJ1-4 and V is TRBV3-1, with a tentative D call TRBD1 (5 bases). Between the trimmed V and J ends, which lost 4 bases and 5 bases, there was a span of 14 bases. CDR3 length: 15 residues. Looked up from germline, CDR1 is LGHDT and CDR2 is YNNKEL (reference sequence). The CDR3, as DNA: TGTGCCAGCAGCCCCCAGCGGGGGACGAATGAAAAACTGTTTTTT. This sequence encodes CASSPQRGTNEKLFF.

This clonotype came up many times. This chain joins TRBV27 and TRBJ1-5; TRBD1 matches 9 bases. CDR3 size: 15 residues. The V gene end was trimmed by 5 bases and the J gene end by 4 bases; junction bases not matched to a gene: 6. Germline values: CDR1 MNHEY, CDR2 SMNVEV (reference sequence). The CDR3 DNA reads as TGTGCCAGCAGTATGGGACAGGGCGGGAATCAGCCCCAGCATTTT. Its protein is CASSMGQGGNQPQHF.

V usage is TRBV28 and J usage is TRBJ1-1; no clear D gene. Trimming took 1 base from V and 1 from J, leaving 13 bases between them. Germline V CDR1 and CDR2: MDHEN, SYDVKM. The CDR3 runs to 16 residues. DNA of the CDR3: TGTGCCAGCAGTTTATCCCTTCTGGGCAAGAACACTGAAGCTTTCTTT. Translation gives CASSLSLLGKNTEAFF.

In the case of this clonotype: This may be a read error: a much more frequent sequence differs by one nucleotide. V usage is TRBV20-1 and J usage is TRBJ2-3; D unclear. Germline V CDR1 and CDR2: DFQATT, SNEGSKA (reference sequence). The germline V and J ends were trimmed by 5 bases and 1 base, with 1 base remaining between them. The CDR3 extends over 10 amino acids. This CDR3 reads CSAGTDTQYF. As DNA, the CDR3 is TGCAGTGCTGGCACAGATACGCAGTATTTT.

This clonotype was detected a few times. The chain employs TRBV7-9 and TRBJ1-4; possibly TRBD1 for D (6 bases). The V and J ends lost 3 bases and 10 bases respectively, with 24 bases between them. This CDR3 is built from 17 residues. CDR1 and CDR2 (germline): SEHNR, FQNEAQ (reference sequence). In DNA form, the CDR3 reads TGTGCCAGCAGCTTGACAGTCCCCGAGACTGGGGACATAAAACTGTTTTTT. Encoded protein: CASSLTVPETGDIKLFF.